This TCR beta chain was identified during a study of blood T cell repertoires in COVID-19. This clone appeared once. Original analysis: Nucleated cell number was recorded as an estimate derived from reference gene primer amplification. Some clones are missing from TCRdb's copy, which holds only in-frame ones; the method was immunoSEQ multiplex PCR. V and J calls and clone size follow that table, whereas D and trimming were derived from the DNA. The repertoire includes about 280,000 clones, 85% to 90% of them detected once, and about 4% sits in the top ten. Cohort allocation depended upon clinical history that participants reported. CDR3 size: 14 residues. Germline-derived CDR1 and CDR2 are LNHDA and SQIVND (reference sequence). Trimming removed 4 bases from V and 8 bases from J; junction bases left unmatched: 9.

Material: PBMCs or T cells enriched from blood (not recorded which). The rearrangement joins TRBV19 to TRBJ1-2; 8 nucleotides agree with TRBD1. The receptor was isolated from a young woman with acute COVID-19. The CDR3: CASSTGQGAEGYTF. The DNA for the CDR3 is TGTGCCAGTAGTACAGGACAGGGAGCGGAAGGCTACACCTTC.